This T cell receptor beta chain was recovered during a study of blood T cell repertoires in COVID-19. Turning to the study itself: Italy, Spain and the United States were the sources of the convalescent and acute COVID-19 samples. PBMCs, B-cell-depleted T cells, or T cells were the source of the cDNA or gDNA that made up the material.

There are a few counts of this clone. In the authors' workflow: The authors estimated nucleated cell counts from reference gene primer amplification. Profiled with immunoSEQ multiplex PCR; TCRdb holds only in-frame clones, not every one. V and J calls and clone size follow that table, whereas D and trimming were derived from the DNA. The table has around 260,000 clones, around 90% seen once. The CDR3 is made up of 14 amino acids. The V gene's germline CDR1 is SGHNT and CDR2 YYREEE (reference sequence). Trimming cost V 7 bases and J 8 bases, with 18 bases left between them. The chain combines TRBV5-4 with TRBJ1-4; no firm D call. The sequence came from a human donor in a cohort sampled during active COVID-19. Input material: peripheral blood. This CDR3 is CASADPTYGEKLFF. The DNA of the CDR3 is TGTGCCAGCGCCGACCCCACTTACGGGGAAAAACTGTTTTTT.